This T cell receptor (beta chain) was captured in a study of blood T cell repertoires in COVID-19. The overall study: Both acute and convalescent COVID-19 samples were obtained from the United States, Italy and Spain.

Under the authors' procedure: Amplification of reference gene primers was used by the study to estimate nucleated cell counts. The data were produced by immunoSEQ multiplex PCR, yet TCRdb's version contains in-frame clones alone and is incomplete. V and J calls plus clone size are reproduced from that table; the DNA served to infer D and trimming. This table holds roughly 670,000 clones, around 90% found once. The TCR sequence derives from a woman aged 18-35 years with acute or convalescent COVID-19. Sequencing was carried out using peripheral blood.

In DNA form, the CDR3 reads TGTGCCAGCTCATTACAGGGGGCGTGGGAGATCACTGAAGCTTTCTTT. Its translation: CASSLQGAWEITEAFF. The chain is built from TRBV18 and TRBJ1-1; TRBD1 agrees at 9 bases. The CDR3 length is 16 residues. Per germline, CDR1 KGHSH and CDR2 LQKENI. V was clipped by 5 bases and J by 4 bases; unmatched bases: 11. Combining the CDR3 with reference TRBV18 and TRBJ1-1 gives the whole variable domain NAGVMQNPRHLVRRRGQEARLRCSPMKGHSHVYWYRQLPEEGLKFMVYLQKENIIDESGMPKERFSAEFPKEGPSILRIQQVVRGDSAAYFCASSLQGAWEITEAFFGQGTRLTVV.